This T cell receptor beta chain was observed in a study of blood T cell repertoires in COVID-19 (dated by TCRdb to about 2020). Some background on the complete study: Samples covering the acute and convalescent phases of COVID-19 were provided by collaborators in the United States, Italy and Spain. Subjects who had been exposed to COVID-19, were actively infected with it, or had recovered from it provided the deeply sampled blood TCRbeta repertoires that made up the dataset. The prospective study material was composed of cDNA or gDNA derived from T cells, B-cell-depleted T cells, or PBMCs. The repertoires were released in a freely available public database intended as a resource for research on the immune response to SARS-CoV-2. Where HLA class I and class II types were available, the types were taken from metadata supplied by the sample provider, not from assay-based typing. Nearly every sample came with metadata listing a de-identified subject ID, COVID-19 status, age in years and sex. The samples were drawn from the first 160 participants of the ongoing ImmuneRACE study and from 950 to 1,500 subjects provided by 6 global collaborators.

TCRbeta CDR3 regions were amplified from genomic DNA by means of the immunoSEQ Assay, a bias-controlled multiplex PCR. From the authors' description of their analysis: The number of nucleated cells in each sample was estimated from the amplification of reference gene primers within the assay. Sequence reads were collapsed and filtered to measure the absolute abundance of every unique TCRbeta CDR3 rearrangement. For each sample, productive Simpson clonality was calculated as the square root of Simpson's diversity index across productive rearrangements. TCRdb holds this immuneACCESS table with in-frame rearrangements only. Some clones are missing; in checked studies, unresolved V genes explain under half, and the rest has no known cause. Clone size and V and J calls were adopted from that table, with D and trimming inferred from the DNA. Present in this sample are 250,000 to 350,000 clones, 75% to 90% of which were seen just once. Around 2.1% of the sample is held by the ten biggest clonotypes.

Collaborating institutions collected whole blood in K2EDTA tubes following their own protocols. For TCRbeta analysis, collaborator samples were shipped as frozen whole blood, as isolated PBMCs, or as DNA extracted from either sample type. CDR1 and CDR2, per the germline V gene, are MGHRA and YSYEKL. Trimming takes 1 base from V and 2 bases from J, and the germline ends sit 9 bases apart. The CDR3 runs 14 residues from the cysteine to the phenylalanine. This entry keeps only the CDR3 DNA: 42 bases, framed from base 1. What the research found in general, with its limitations: The amount of clinical and demographic metadata varied by source and participant and was provided uncurated.

Concerning this clone: The antigen this receptor binds is unknown. No much larger clone exists at a distance of one base, and base qualities are not known.

This receptor chain uses TRBV4-1 and TRBJ2-7; too little of a D gene remains to name it. This receptor was identified in a man aged 18 to 29 with active or convalescent COVID-19. Sequencing input: peripheral blood. At the DNA level, the sequence is TGCGCCAGCAGCCAAGGGCCAGAACCCTACGAGCAGTACTTC. The encoded protein is CASSQGPEPYEQYF.